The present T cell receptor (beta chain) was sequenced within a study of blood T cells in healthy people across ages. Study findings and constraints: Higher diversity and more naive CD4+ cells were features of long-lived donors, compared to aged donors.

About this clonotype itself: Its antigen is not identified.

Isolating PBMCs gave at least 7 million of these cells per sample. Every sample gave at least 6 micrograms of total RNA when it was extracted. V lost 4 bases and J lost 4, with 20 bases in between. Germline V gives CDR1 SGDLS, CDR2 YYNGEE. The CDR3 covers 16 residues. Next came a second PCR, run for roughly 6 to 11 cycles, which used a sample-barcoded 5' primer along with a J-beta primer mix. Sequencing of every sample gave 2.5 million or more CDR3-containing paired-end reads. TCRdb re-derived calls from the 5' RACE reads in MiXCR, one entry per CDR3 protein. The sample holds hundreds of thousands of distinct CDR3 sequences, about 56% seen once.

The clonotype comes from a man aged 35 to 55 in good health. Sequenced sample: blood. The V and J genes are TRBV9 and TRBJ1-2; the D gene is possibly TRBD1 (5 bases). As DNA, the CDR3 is TGTGCCAGCAGCCCCTCCCCCAGGGACTTAAGCTATGGCTACACCTTC. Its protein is CASSPSPRDLSYGYTF.